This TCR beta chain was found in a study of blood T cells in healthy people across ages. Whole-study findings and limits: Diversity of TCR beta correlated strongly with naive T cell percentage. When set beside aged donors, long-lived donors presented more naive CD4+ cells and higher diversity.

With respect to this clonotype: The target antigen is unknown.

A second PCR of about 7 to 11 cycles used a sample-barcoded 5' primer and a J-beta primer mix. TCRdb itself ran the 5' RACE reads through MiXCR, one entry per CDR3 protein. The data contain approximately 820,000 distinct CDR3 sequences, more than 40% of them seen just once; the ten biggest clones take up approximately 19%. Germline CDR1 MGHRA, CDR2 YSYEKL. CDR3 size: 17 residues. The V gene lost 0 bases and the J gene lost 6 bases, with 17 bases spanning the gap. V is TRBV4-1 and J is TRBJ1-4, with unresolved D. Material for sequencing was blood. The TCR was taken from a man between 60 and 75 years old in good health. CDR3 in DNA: TGCGCCAGCAGCCAAGATCACCCCAGAGTTGCCCATGAAAAACTGTTTTTT. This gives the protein CASSQDHPRVAHEKLFF.